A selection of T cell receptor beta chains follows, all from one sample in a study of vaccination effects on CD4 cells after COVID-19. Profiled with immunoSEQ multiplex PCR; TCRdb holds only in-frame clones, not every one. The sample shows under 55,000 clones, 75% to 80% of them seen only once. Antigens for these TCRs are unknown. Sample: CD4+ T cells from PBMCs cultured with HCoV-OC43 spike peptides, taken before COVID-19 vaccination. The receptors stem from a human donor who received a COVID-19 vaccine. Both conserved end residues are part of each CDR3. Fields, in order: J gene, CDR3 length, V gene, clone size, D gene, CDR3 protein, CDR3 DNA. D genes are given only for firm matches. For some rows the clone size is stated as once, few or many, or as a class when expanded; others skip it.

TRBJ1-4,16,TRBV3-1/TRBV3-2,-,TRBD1,CASSQDLGQGIGKLFF,TGTGCCAGCAGCCAAGATCTTGGACAGGGGATAGGAAAACTGTTTTTT
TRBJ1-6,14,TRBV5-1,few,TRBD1,CASSTGTAPSTLHF,TGCGCCAGCAGCACCGGGACAGCCCCCTCTACCCTCCACTTT
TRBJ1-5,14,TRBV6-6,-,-,CASSLLTSNQPQHF,TGTGCCAGCAGTTTACTGACTAGCAATCAGCCCCAGCATTTT
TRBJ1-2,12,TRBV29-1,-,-,CSAARVGYGYTF,TGCAGCGCCGCCCGGGTGGGCTATGGCTACACCTTC
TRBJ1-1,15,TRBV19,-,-,CASGSGSTGNTEAFF,TGTGCCAGCGGATCGGGGTCGACAGGGAACACTGAAGCTTTCTTT
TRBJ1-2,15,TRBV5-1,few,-,CASSLIDVSNYGYTF,TGCGCCAGCAGCTTGATCGACGTGTCTAACTATGGCTACACCTTC
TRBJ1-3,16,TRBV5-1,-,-,CASSGGTGSGGNTIYF,TGCGCCAGCAGCGGAGGTACAGGGTCGGGTGGAAACACCATATATTTT
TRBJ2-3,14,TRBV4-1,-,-,CASSLPFLADTQYF,TGCGCCAGCAGCCTTCCCTTTCTAGCGGATACGCAGTATTTT
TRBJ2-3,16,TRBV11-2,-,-,CASSLLGKSSTDTQYF,TGTGCCAGCAGCTTATTGGGCAAATCTAGCACAGATACGCAGTATTTT
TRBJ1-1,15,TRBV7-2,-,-,CASSTSGAGNTEAFF,TGTGCCAGCAGCACATCAGGGGCTGGGAACACTGAAGCTTTCTTT
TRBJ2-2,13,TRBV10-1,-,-,CASRTGNTGELFF,TGCGCCAGCAGAACAGGGAACACCGGGGAGCTGTTTTTT
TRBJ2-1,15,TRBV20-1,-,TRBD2,CSASPSGGAGNEQFF,TGCAGTGCTAGTCCCAGCGGGGGGGCTGGGAATGAGCAGTTCTTC
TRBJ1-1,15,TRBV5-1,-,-,CASSSRGTYNTEAFF,TGCGCCAGCAGCTCCAGAGGGACGTATAACACTGAAGCTTTCTTT
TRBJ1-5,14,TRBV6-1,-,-,CASSEGGKGQPQHF,TGTGCCAGCAGTGAGGGAGGGAAGGGTCAGCCCCAGCATTTT